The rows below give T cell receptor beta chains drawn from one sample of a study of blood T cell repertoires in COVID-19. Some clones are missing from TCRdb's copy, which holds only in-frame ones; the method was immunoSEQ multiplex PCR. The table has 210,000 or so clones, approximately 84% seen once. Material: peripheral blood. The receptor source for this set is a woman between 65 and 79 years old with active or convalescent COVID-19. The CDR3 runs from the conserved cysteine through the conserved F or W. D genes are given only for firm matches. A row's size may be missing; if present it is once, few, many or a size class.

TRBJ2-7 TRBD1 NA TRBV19 TGTGCCAGTGGGATGACAGGGATTGGGGAGCAGTACTTC CASGMTGIGEQYF
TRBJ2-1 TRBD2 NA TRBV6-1 TGTGCCAGCAGTGAAGGGACTAGCGGGAGAGGTGAGCAGTTCTTC CASSEGTSGRGEQFF
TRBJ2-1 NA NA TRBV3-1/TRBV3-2 TGTGCCAGCAGCCAAGCCCCTAGGAATGAGCAGTTCTTC CASSQAPRNEQFF
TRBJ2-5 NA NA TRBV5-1 TGCGCCAGCAGCAAGACAGACTTTCGAGGGACCCAGTACTTC CASSKTDFRGTQYF
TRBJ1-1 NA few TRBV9 TGTGCCAGCAGCCCTCGTCCGGGAAACACTGAAGCTTTCTTT CASSPRPGNTEAFF
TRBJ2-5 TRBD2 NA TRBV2 TGTGCCAGCAGTCCCGACGGACTAGCGGGAGGAGAGACCCAGTACTTC CASSPDGLAGGETQYF
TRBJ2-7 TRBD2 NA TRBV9 TGTGCCAGCAGCCTAGGACTAGCGGGAGACGAGCAGTACTTC CASSLGLAGDEQYF
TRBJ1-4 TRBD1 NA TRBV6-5 TGTGCCAGCAGGATACAGGGGGCAGATGAAAAACTGTTTTTT CASRIQGADEKLFF
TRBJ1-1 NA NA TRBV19 TGTGCCAGTAGAAACCTCCCAGGTAACACTGAAGCTTTCTTT CASRNLPGNTEAFF
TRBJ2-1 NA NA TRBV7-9 TGTGCCAGCAGCTTTTGGAGGGCCGATATCGATGAGCAGTTCTTC CASSFWRADIDEQFF
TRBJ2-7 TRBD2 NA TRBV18 TGTGCCAGCTCACCCCTGCAGCGGGGGTCGTCCTACGAGCAGTACTTC CASSPLQRGSSYEQYF
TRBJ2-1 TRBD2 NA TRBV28 TGTGCCAGCAGTTCCCGCCTGGCGGGGACTAGCGCCAGGGAGCAGTTCTTC CASSSRLAGTSAREQFF
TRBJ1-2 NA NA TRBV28 TGTGCCAGCAGCGCAACAGGGAACGTGAACTATGGCTACACCTTC CASSATGNVNYGYTF
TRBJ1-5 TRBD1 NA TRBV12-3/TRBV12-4 TGTGCCAGCAGCATGACAGGGGAGCAGCCCCAGCATTTT CASSMTGEQPQHF
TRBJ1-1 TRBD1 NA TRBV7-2 TGTGCCAGCAGTGGACAGGGGTTCACTGAAGCTTTCTTT CASSGQGFTEAFF
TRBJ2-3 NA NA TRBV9 TGTGCCAGCAGCCCCCGGGTGGGGGGTGCAGATACGCAGTATTTT CASSPRVGGADTQYF
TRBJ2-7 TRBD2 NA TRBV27 TGTGCCAGCAGTTTATCCTCCCCTTCCTTCCAGCGGGGGTACGCCTACGAGCAGTACTTC CASSLSSPSFQRGYAYEQYF
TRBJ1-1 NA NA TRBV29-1 TGCAGCGCCGATGGGACACTGAACACTGAAGCTTTCTTT CSADGTLNTEAFF
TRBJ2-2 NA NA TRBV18 TGTGCCAGCTCACCAGCGGGATCCGGGGAGCTGTTTTTT CASSPAGSGELFF
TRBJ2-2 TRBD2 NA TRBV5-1 TGCGCCAGCAGCCTGGGGACTAGGTCGTGGAACGGGGAGCTGTTTTTT CASSLGTRSWNGELFF
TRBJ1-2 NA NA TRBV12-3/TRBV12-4 TGTGCCAGCAGTCCCCAATCCTATGGCTACACCTTC CASSPQSYGYTF
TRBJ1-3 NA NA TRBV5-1 TGCGCCAGCAGCCCTTCCGTGGGGGGGATTGGATCTGGAAACACCATATATTTT CASSPSVGGIGSGNTIYF
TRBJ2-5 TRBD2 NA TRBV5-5 TGTCGTGGGCGGGAGATCGGGGAGACCCAGTACTTC CRGREIGETQYF
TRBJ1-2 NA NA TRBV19 TGTGCCAGTAGTATAATAGGGGTCATGGGCGAGCGAGACTATGGCTACACCTTC CASSIIGVMGERDYGYTF
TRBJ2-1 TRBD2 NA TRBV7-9 TGTGCCAGCAGCTACGGACTAGCGGGGACCTACAATGAGCAGTTCTTC CASSYGLAGTYNEQFF
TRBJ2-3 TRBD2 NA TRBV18 TGTGCCAGCTCACCATCACTAGCGTGGGCAGATACGCAGTATTTT CASSPSLAWADTQYF
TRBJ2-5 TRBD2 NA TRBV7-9 TGTGCCAGCAGCCCCCGAATAGCGGGAATGGAGACCCAGTACTTC CASSPRIAGMETQYF
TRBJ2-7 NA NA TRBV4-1 TGCGCCAGCAGCCAAGGGCAGGGGACCTACGAGCAGTACTTC CASSQGQGTYEQYF
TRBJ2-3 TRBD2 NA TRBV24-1 TGTGCCACCAGTGATGATCCGGGACTAGCGGGAGTGTACGGTTGCACAGATACGCAGTATTTT CATSDDPGLAGVYGCTDTQYF
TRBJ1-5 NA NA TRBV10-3 TGTGCCATCACCGACAGAGTAGGGCAGCCCCAGCATTTT CAITDRVGQPQHF
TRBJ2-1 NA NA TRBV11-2 TGTGCCAGCAGCTTAGATCCCCTAGCCCCGCTATACAATGAGCAGTTCTTC CASSLDPLAPLYNEQFF
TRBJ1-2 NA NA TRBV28 TGTGCCAGCAGTTTATTAAGAGGAGGGGCCCGCCGTGGAGGCTATGGCTACACCTTC CASSLLRGGARRGGYGYTF
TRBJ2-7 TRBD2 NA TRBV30 TGTGCCTCCAGCCAGGGACTAGCGGGAGAAAAGCAGTACTTC CASSQGLAGEKQYF
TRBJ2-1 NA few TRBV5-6 TGTGCCAGCAGCTTGCGCCAGGGATACTCCTACAATGAGCAGTTCTTC CASSLRQGYSYNEQFF
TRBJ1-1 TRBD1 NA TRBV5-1 TGCGCCAGCAGCTTGAATGGGCGACAGGGCGTGGCTTTCTTT CASSLNGRQGVAFF
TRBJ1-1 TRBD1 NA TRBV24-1 TGTGCCACCAGTGATTTCCGACAGGGGCCGAACACTGAAGCTTTCTTT CATSDFRQGPNTEAFF
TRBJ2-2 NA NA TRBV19 TGTGCCAGTAGTATCGTTTACACCGGGGAGCTGTTTTTT CASSIVYTGELFF
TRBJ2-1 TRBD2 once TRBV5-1 TGCGCCAGCAGATTAGCGGGAGGAATTAAAAAACTCTCCTACAATGAGCAGTTCTTC CASRLAGGIKKLSYNEQFF